The entry below gives a single T cell receptor beta chain sequence along with its context. The data derive from a study of blood T cell repertoires in COVID-19. About the research overall: Collection of acute and convalescent COVID-19 samples took place in the United States, Italy and Spain. T cells, B-cell-depleted T cells, or PBMCs supplied cDNA or gDNA.

In the original processing: Amplification of reference gene primers provided the estimated nucleated cell counts. Profiling relied on immunoSEQ multiplex PCR, and the TCRdb table lists in-frame clones only, not all of them. V and J calls plus clone size are reproduced from that table; the DNA served to infer D and trimming. The sample lists over 35,000 clones, 70% to 90% occurring once. Germline V gives CDR1 LGHNA, CDR2 YNFKEQ. The V and J ends lost 0 bases and 7 bases, in that order; junction bases with no gene match: 7. This CDR3 contains 17 residues. This sequence was found in a human donor in a cohort sampled during active COVID-19. This rearrangement joins TRBV4-2 to TRBJ2-1; 12 bases map to TRBD1. The material sequenced was peripheral blood. The CDR3 is CASSQDHRDRGLNEQFF. Here the CDR3 DNA reads TGTGCCAGCAGCCAAGACCACCGGGACAGGGGGCTTAATGAGCAGTTCTTC.